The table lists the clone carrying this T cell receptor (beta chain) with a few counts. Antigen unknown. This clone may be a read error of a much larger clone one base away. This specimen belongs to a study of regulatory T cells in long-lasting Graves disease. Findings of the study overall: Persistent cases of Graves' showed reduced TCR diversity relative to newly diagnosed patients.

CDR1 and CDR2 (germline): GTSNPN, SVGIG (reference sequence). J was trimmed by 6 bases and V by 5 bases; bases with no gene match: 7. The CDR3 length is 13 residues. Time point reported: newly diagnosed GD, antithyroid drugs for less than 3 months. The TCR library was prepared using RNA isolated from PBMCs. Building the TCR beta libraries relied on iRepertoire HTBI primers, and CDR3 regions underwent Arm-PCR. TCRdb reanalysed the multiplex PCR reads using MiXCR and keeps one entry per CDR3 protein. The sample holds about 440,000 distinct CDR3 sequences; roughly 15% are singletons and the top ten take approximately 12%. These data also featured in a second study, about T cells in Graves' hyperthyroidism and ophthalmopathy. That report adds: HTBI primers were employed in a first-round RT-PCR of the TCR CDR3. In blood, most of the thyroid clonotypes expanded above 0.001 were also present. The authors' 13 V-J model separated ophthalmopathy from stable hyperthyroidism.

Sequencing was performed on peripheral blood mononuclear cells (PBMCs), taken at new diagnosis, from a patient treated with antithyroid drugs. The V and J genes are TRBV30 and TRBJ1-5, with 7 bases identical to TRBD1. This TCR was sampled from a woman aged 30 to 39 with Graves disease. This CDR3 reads CAWDENRGQPQHF. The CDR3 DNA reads TGTGCCTGGGACGAAAACAGGGGTCAGCCCCAGCATTTT.